The 10 T cell receptor beta chains in this list originate from one sample, sequenced in a study of blood T cell repertoires in COVID-19. Data came from immunoSEQ multiplex PCR; TCRdb stores just in-frame clones and leaves some out. The sample carries about 250,000 clones, about 90% recorded once. Source material: peripheral blood. These receptors all stem from an elderly man with acute or convalescent COVID-19.

The V and J genes are TRBV7-8 and TRBJ2-7, with TRBD1 identical over 7 bases. The CDR3 loop spans 14 amino acids. Germline CDR1 is SGHVS and CDR2 is FQNEAQ. V lost 7 bases to trimming and J lost 0 bases; unmatched junction nucleotides: 6. The CDR3 bases are TGTGCCAGCACCCCCCGGGACAGCTCCTACGAGCAGTACTTC. Its translation: CASTPRDSSYEQYF. The full variable domain, in which reference TRBV7-8 and TRBJ2-7 provide the parts outside the CDR3, is GAGVSQSPRYKVAKRGQDVALRCDPISGHVSLFWYQQALGQGPEFLTYFQNEAQLDKSGLPSDRFFAERPEGSVSTLKIQRTQQEDSAVYLCASTPRDSSYEQYFGPGTRLTVT.

This rearrangement joins TRBV9 to TRBJ1-6; 9 nucleotides match TRBD1. In germline, CDR1 is SGDLS, CDR2 YYNGEE. With 3 bases clipped from V and 6 bases from J, the junction kept 4 bases outside the gene matches. This CDR3 has 15 amino acids. DNA of the CDR3: TGTGCCAGCAGCGAACAGGGGGCAGGTAATTCACCCCTCCACTTT. It translates to CASSEQGAGNSPLHF.

This clone has just one count. The CDR3 here is CASSPQSGTGGRSPLHF. CDR3 bases: TGTGCCAGTAGTCCTCAATCCGGGACAGGGGGCAGATCACCCCTCCACTTT. The gene calls are TRBV19 and TRBJ1-6, with 12 bases fitting TRBD1. The V gene end was trimmed by 5 bases and the J gene end by 10 bases; junction bases not matched to a gene: 12. Germline CDR1 reads LNHDA; CDR2 reads SQIVND (reference sequence). CDR3 length: 17 amino acids.

V usage is TRBV4-2 and J usage is TRBJ2-3, with 11 bases matching TRBD2. The junction had 7 bases not matched to a gene; V was cut back by 0 bases and J by 5 bases. Germline CDR1 is LGHNA and CDR2 is YNFKEQ. The length of the CDR3 is 17 residues. CDR3 sequence (DNA): TGTGCCAGCAGCCAAGACGGGCTAGCGGGGGGTATAGATACGCAGTATTTT. Residues: CASSQDGLAGGIDTQYF.

V gene TRBV6-5 combines with J gene TRBJ1-4, with D possibly TRBD1 on 6 matching bases. Germline V lookup: CDR1 MNHEY, CDR2 SVGAGI. The V gene lost 4 bases and the J gene lost 4 bases, with 10 bases spanning the gap. This CDR3 is 14 amino acids long. The DNA of the CDR3 is TGTGCCAGCAGTTCACAGGGTTATAATGAAAAACTGTTTTTT. It encodes CASSSQGYNEKLFF.

This clone was observed a single time. V gene TRBV28 combines with J gene TRBJ2-6, with D possibly TRBD2 on 5 matching bases. The V gene's germline CDR1 is MDHEN and CDR2 SYDVKM. The CDR3 has 17 residues. V was trimmed by 6 bases and J by 0 bases, leaving 15 bases between them. The CDR3 DNA reads TGTGCCAGCAGGGTTGGCGGGCCCCACTCTGGGGCCAACGTCCTGACTTTC. Translation: CASRVGGPHSGANVLTF.

The chain combines TRBV12-3 or TRBV12-4 with TRBJ1-1; D gene unclear. The CDR3 contains 12 residues. V was shortened by 9 bases and J by 8 bases, with 16 bases between the two germline ends. This CDR3 is CASEARGAEAFF. CDR3 DNA: TGTGCCAGTGAGGCGCGGGGAGCCGAAGCTTTCTTT.

The rearrangement links TRBV27 to TRBJ1-6; tentatively, D is TRBD1 (6 bases). There are 13 residues in the CDR3. CDR1 and CDR2 (germline): MNHEY, SMNVEV (reference sequence). Trimming shortened V by 11 bases and J by 9 bases, and 17 bases separated the two germline ends. The DNA of the CDR3 is TGTGCCCTCCTGGACAGATGGGGTTCACCCCTCCACTTT. Amino acids: CALLDRWGSPLHF.

The sample holds a few counts of this clone. The chain carries TRBV7-2 and TRBJ2-3; 7 positions match TRBD1. V lost 4 bases and J lost 3; bases outside the gene matches: 4. This CDR3 is built from 14 residues. Germline CDR1 and CDR2: SGHTA and FQGNSA. The chain's CDR3 is CASSWNRGTDTQYF. In DNA form, the CDR3 reads TGTGCCAGCAGCTGGAACAGGGGTACAGATACGCAGTATTTT.

The chain links TRBV10-2 to TRBJ2-1; 12 bases are a match to TRBD2. This CDR3 has 15 residues. J gave up 5 bases and V 2 bases, and 1 base lay outside the gene matches. Germline CDR1 reads WSHSY; CDR2 reads SAAADI. The CDR3 region is CASSEGLAGNNEQFF. Here the CDR3 DNA reads TGCGCCAGCAGTGAGGGACTAGCGGGAAACAATGAGCAGTTCTTC.